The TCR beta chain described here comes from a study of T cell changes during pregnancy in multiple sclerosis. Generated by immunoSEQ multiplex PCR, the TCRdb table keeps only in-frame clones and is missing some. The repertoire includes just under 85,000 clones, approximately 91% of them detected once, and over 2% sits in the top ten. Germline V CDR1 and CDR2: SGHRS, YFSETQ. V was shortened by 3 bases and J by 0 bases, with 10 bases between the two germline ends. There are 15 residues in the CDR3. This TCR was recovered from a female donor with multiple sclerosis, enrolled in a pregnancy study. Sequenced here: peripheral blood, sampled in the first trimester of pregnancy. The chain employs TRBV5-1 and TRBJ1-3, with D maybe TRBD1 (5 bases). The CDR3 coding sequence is TGCGCCAGCAGCTCCACGGGGGGCTCTGGAAACACCATATATTTT. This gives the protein CASSSTGGSGNTIYF.